Listed below are T cell receptor beta chains from one sample, sequenced in a study of cytomegalovirus exposure and HLA in healthy donors. The assay was immunoSEQ multiplex PCR, and TCRdb's table has in-frame clones only and misses some. Among about 82,000 clones listed, about a tenth were seen once. Specimen: PBMCs. These receptors all come from a man aged 55 to 70 in good health and CMV-seropositive. CDR3s include the opening cysteine and the closing phenylalanine or tryptophan. Each record gives: CDR3 protein, CDR3 DNA, clone size, V gene, J gene, D gene. The D gene is left open where the match is weak. Clone size is shown for a subset of rows, as once, few, many or a class of expanded clone.

CDR3aa: CATSRGGLVMNTEAFF
CDR3nt: TGTGCCACCAGCAGAGGAGGTTTGGTTATGAACACTGAAGCTTTCTTT
abundance: few
v_gene: TRBV15
j_gene: TRBJ1-1
d_gene: -

CDR3aa: CASSEKGAGYTF
CDR3nt: TGTGCAAGCAGTGAAAAGGGAGCTGGCTACACCTTC
abundance: -
v_gene: TRBV2
j_gene: TRBJ1-2
d_gene: -

CDR3aa: CAWSLGRGGKQETQYF
CDR3nt: TGTGCCTGGAGTCTGGGAAGGGGGGGGAAGCAAGAGACCCAGTACTTC
abundance: many
v_gene: TRBV30
j_gene: TRBJ2-5
d_gene: -

CDR3aa: CASSPDSNTEAFF
CDR3nt: TGTGCCAGCAGTCCAGACTCGAACACTGAAGCTTTCTTT
abundance: -
v_gene: TRBV6-5
j_gene: TRBJ1-1
d_gene: -

CDR3aa: CASSQGGETIDNQPQHF
CDR3nt: TGTGCCAGCAGTCAAGGGGGTGAGACAATCGACAATCAGCCCCAGCATTTT
abundance: -
v_gene: TRBV28
j_gene: TRBJ1-5
d_gene: -

CDR3aa: CASSQPSAGAGDEQFF
CDR3nt: TGTGCCAGCAGCCAGCCCTCAGCGGGGGCTGGGGATGAGCAGTTCTTC
abundance: -
v_gene: TRBV7-2
j_gene: TRBJ2-1
d_gene: TRBD2

CDR3aa: CAWSANLLVRAEAFF
CDR3nt: TGTGCCTGGAGTGCCAACCTGTTGGTGAGGGCTGAAGCTTTCTTT
abundance: -
v_gene: TRBV30
j_gene: TRBJ1-1
d_gene: -

CDR3aa: CATSSLGLNYNEQFF
CDR3nt: TGTGCCACCAGCAGTCTGGGACTTAACTACAATGAGCAGTTCTTC
abundance: -
v_gene: TRBV15
j_gene: TRBJ2-1
d_gene: -

CDR3aa: CASSVRDARTTVYGYTF
CDR3nt: TGTGCCAGCAGCGTCCGAGATGCGCGCACTACTGTCTATGGCTACACCTTC
abundance: -
v_gene: TRBV9
j_gene: TRBJ1-2
d_gene: -

CDR3aa: CATAMVRTGEETQYF
CDR3nt: TGTGCCACCGCGATGGTCCGGACAGGGGAAGAGACCCAGTACTTC
abundance: -
v_gene: TRBV18
j_gene: TRBJ2-5
d_gene: TRBD1

CDR3aa: CASSRTRWFSGNTIYF
CDR3nt: TGCGCCAGCAGTAGAACTAGGTGGTTCTCTGGAAACACCATATATTTT
abundance: few
v_gene: TRBV23-1
j_gene: TRBJ1-3
d_gene: -

CDR3aa: CASSVTSGGSYEQYF
CDR3nt: TGTGCCAGCAGTGTTACCTCCGGGGGCTCCTACGAGCAGTACTTC
abundance: -
v_gene: TRBV6-5
j_gene: TRBJ2-7
d_gene: -

CDR3aa: CASSSSGFEQYF
CDR3nt: TGTGCCAGCAGCTCCTCAGGGTTCGAGCAGTACTTC
abundance: few
v_gene: TRBV11-1
j_gene: TRBJ2-7
d_gene: -

CDR3aa: CASSLTGLAGVEQFF
CDR3nt: TGTGCCAGCAGTTTAACGGGACTAGCGGGAGTTGAGCAGTTCTTC
abundance: few
v_gene: TRBV11-3
j_gene: TRBJ2-1
d_gene: TRBD2

CDR3aa: CASRMNSGSATDTQYF
CDR3nt: TGCGCCAGCAGAATGAATAGCGGGAGCGCCACAGATACGCAGTATTTT
abundance: -
v_gene: TRBV5-1
j_gene: TRBJ2-3
d_gene: TRBD2

CDR3aa: CASLRAGGHNEQFF
CDR3nt: TGTGCCAGCCTCAGGGCGGGGGGACACAATGAGCAGTTCTTC
abundance: -
v_gene: TRBV6-1
j_gene: TRBJ2-1
d_gene: TRBD2

CDR3aa: CASSLWAINQPQHF
CDR3nt: TGTGCCAGCAGCCTCTGGGCCATCAATCAGCCCCAGCATTTT
abundance: -
v_gene: TRBV5-6
j_gene: TRBJ1-5
d_gene: -

CDR3aa: CASSRGGNTEAFF
CDR3nt: TGTGCCAGCAGTCGGGGGGGGAACACTGAAGCTTTCTTT
abundance: once
v_gene: TRBV7-3
j_gene: TRBJ1-1
d_gene: -

CDR3aa: CASSTGTSGPYNEQFF
CDR3nt: TGCGCCAGCAGCACAGGGACTAGCGGCCCCTACAATGAGCAGTTCTTC
abundance: few
v_gene: TRBV5-1
j_gene: TRBJ2-1
d_gene: TRBD2

CDR3aa: CASSYGTGGNQPQHF
CDR3nt: TGTGCCAGCAGCTACGGGACAGGGGGCAATCAGCCCCAGCATTTT
abundance: few
v_gene: TRBV7-6
j_gene: TRBJ1-5
d_gene: TRBD1

CDR3aa: CASSLSVGGISYEQYF
CDR3nt: TGTGCCAGCAGCTTGTCCGTCGGAGGGATCTCCTACGAGCAGTACTTC
abundance: -
v_gene: TRBV7-8
j_gene: TRBJ2-7
d_gene: -